This T cell receptor beta chain is from a study of cytomegalovirus exposure and HLA in healthy donors. The study, taken as a whole, reports: Several top significant clusters appeared, in a later analysis, to be linked to common viral pathogens.

This clone was seen a handful of times. Its target is unknown. The CDR3 extends over 14 amino acids. Deletions cut 2 bases from V and 8 bases from J, with 15 bases between. CDR1 and CDR2 (germline): KGHSH, LQKENI. PCR employed 60 Vbeta and 13 Jbeta primers. Here immunoSEQ multiplex PCR was the method, and the copy in TCRdb shows in-frame clones only, minus some. The top ten hold about 2.3% of the sample, which has over 150,000 clones, roughly 76% seen once. This chain uses TRBV18 with TRBJ1-2; weak D call: TRBD1 (6 bases). The sequenced sample was PBMCs. The receptor was isolated from a male donor in good health and CMV-seronegative. DNA of the CDR3: TGTGCCAGCTCACCATCGGACAGAGGCAACGGCTACACCTTC. Protein product: CASSPSDRGNGYTF.